The clone carrying this T cell receptor (beta chain) has at least ten counts. Together with thyroid ultrasound, orbital computed tomography, serum thyroxine and TRAb, clinical symptoms were used for diagnoses. Approximately 10 ml of fresh peripheral blood supplied the PBMCs. The investigators amplified TCR beta CDR3 regions from RNA transcripts. A first-round RT-PCR of the TCR CDR3 used the HTBI primer set. One entry per CDR3 protein results from TCRdb running MiXCR on the multiplex PCR reads. The sample shows approximately 350,000 distinct CDR3 sequences, nearly 15% of them seen only once. These data come from a study of T cells in Graves' hyperthyroidism and ophthalmopathy. V dropped 5 bases and J dropped 3 bases, with 8 bases sitting between them. The CDR3 consists of 12 residues. The germline gives CDR1 LGHDT, CDR2 YNNKEL (reference sequence).

The clonotype was recovered from a woman in her fifties or sixties with Graves' ophthalmopathy. This chain links TRBV3-1 with TRBJ2-7; D is ambiguous. The sample consisted of blood. The CDR3 protein is CASSYSHYEQYF. Written as DNA, the CDR3 is TGTGCCAGCAGCTACAGCCACTACGAGCAGTACTTC.